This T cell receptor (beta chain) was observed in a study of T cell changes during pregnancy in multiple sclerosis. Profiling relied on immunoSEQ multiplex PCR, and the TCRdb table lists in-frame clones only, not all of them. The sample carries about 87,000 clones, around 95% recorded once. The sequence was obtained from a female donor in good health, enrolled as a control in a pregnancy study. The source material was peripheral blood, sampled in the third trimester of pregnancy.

The CDR3 protein is CATTNSGNTIYF. The CDR3 nucleotides read TGTGCCACAACAAACTCTGGAAACACCATATATTTT. The rearrangement links TRBV28 to TRBJ1-3, with D uncertain. V was clipped by 10 bases and J by 0 bases, with 7 bases between them. The CDR3 consists of 12 residues. Germline CDR1 and CDR2: MDHEN and SYDVKM.